This T cell receptor beta chain was identified during a study of shared clonotypes between healthy human individuals. Naive CD8 cells comprised CD45RO-negative, CCR7-positively selected cells, excluding terminally differentiated effector memory CD45RA+ cells. Repertoires were generated with immunoSEQ multiplex PCR, while TCRdb's copy carries only in-frame clones and drops some. The sample includes some 2.1 million clones, approximately 94% of them seen just once. The sequencing sample was made of naive CD8+ T cells sorted from blood. The TCR comes from a man between 18 and 29 years old in good health.

As DNA, the CDR3 is TGCGCCAGCAGTGAGTCGAGAGGGCCCCACGAGCAGTACTTC. It is translated as CASSESRGPHEQYF. This sequence joins TRBV10-1 and TRBJ2-7; D might be TRBD2 (5 bases). Per the germline V gene, CDR1 is WNHNN and CDR2 is SYGVQD (reference sequence). The CDR3 contains 14 residues. Trimming cost V 0 bases and J 5 bases, with 11 bases left between them.